This entry lists 8 T cell receptor beta chains sequenced from one sample in a study of T cell responses to AZD1222 COVID-19 vaccine (dated by TCRdb to the early 2020s). Reading the label with the study, this specimen's time point is: about 28 days (+/-7) after the second vaccine dose. Receptor amplification or capture employed the immunoSEQ multiplex PCR assay. TCRdb mirrors the immuneACCESS table, restricted to in-frame sequences. Some clones are absent from its copies; in checked studies, under half trace to an unresolved V gene, and the reason for the others is unknown. The sample table holds approximately 190,000 clones, of which 85% to 95% were seen once. The ten most abundant clones make up 0.95% to 1.1% of the sample. The input for sequencing was peripheral blood, taken 28 days after the second AZD1222 dose. The receptors come from an adult who received the AZD1222 COVID-19 vaccine.

The chain has TRBV2 and TRBJ1-4; 7 nucleotides agree with TRBD1. Trimming took 9 bases from V and 8 from J; bases not matched to a gene: 9. The germline CDR1 and CDR2 sequences are SNHLY and FYNNEI. This CDR3 has 13 residues. CDR3 protein: CASLRDSGEKLFF. The CDR3 DNA reads as TGTGCCAGTCTCCGGGACAGCGGAGAAAAACTGTTTTTT. Combining the CDR3 with reference TRBV2 and TRBJ1-4 gives the whole variable domain EPEVTQTPSHQVTQMGQEVILRCVPISNHLYFYWYRQILGQKVEFLVSFYNNEISEKSEIFDDQFSVERPDGSNFTLKIRSTKLEDSAMYFCASLRDSGEKLFFGSGTQLSVL.

There are a few counts of this clone. The chain carries TRBV3-1 (or the pseudogene TRBV3-2) and TRBJ1-1; 7 nucleotides match TRBD1. The CDR3 extends over 14 amino acids. In germline, CDR1 is LGHDT, CDR2 YNNKEL (reference sequence). V lost 1 base and J lost 3; bases outside the gene matches: 2. As DNA, the CDR3 is TGTGCCAGCAGCCAAGCGGGGACAGACACTGAAGCTTTCTTT. This sequence encodes CASSQAGTDTEAFF.

V and J are TRBV28 and TRBJ1-2; 7 positions agree with TRBD1. The CDR3 has 13 amino acids. The junction had 9 bases not matched to a gene; V was cut back by 6 bases and J by 8 bases. The germline CDR1 and CDR2 sequences are MDHEN and SYDVKM. The chain's CDR3 is CASSQPTGVGYTF. The CDR3, as DNA: TGTGCCAGCAGCCAACCAACAGGGGTAGGCTACACCTTC.

This clone was recorded a few times. The chain has TRBV9 and TRBJ2-3; D gene ambiguous. Germline lookup yields CDR1 SGDLS and CDR2 YYNGEE. The length of the CDR3 is 13 residues. Deletions cut 1 base from V and 0 bases from J, with 3 bases between. DNA for the CDR3: TGTGCCAGCAGCGTACTGAGCACAGATACGCAGTATTTT. Protein product: CASSVLSTDTQYF. Together with reference TRBV9 and TRBJ2-3, the CDR3 gives the full variable domain: DSGVTQTPKHLITATGQRVTLRCSPRSGDLSVYWYQQSLDQGLQFLIQYYNGEERAKGNILERFSAQQFPDLHSELNLSSLELGDSALYFCASSVLSTDTQYFGPGTRLTVL.

The chain carries TRBV21-1 and TRBJ1-5. TRBV21-1 is annotated as a pseudogene. The CDR3 runs to 11 residues. CDR3 nucleotides: TGTGCCAGCGGCCAGCGTCAGCCCCAGCATTTT. Translating gives CASGQRQPQHF.

The chain uses TRBV28 and TRBJ1-3; no reliable D call. The CDR3 consists of 17 residues. Germline CDR1 reads MDHEN; CDR2 reads SYDVKM. Trimming pared 1 base from V and 0 bases from J, leaving 13 bases between. The CDR3 nucleotides read TGTGCCAGCAGTTTATTTGAGGACGGATACTCTGGAAACACCATATATTTT. This translates into CASSLFEDGYSGNTIYF.

J is TRBJ1-5 and V is TRBV7-9; 8 nucleotides match TRBD1. CDR1 is SEHNR, CDR2 FQNEAQ, per germline (reference sequence). This CDR3 is built from 15 residues. V lost 5 bases and J lost 2; bases outside the gene matches: 5. The CDR3: CASSRGGQGNQPQHF. CDR3 DNA sequence: TGTGCCAGCAGCCGGGGGGGACAGGGCAATCAGCCCCAGCATTTT.

V gene TRBV18 combines with J gene TRBJ2-5; TRBD2 matches at 10 bases. Losses at the gene ends were 2 bases for V and 2 bases for J; bases not matched to a gene: 2. CDR1 and CDR2 from the germline V gene are KGHSH and LQKENI. This CDR3 region has 15 residues. The CDR3: CASSPGSGGQETQYF. The CDR3 bases are TGTGCCAGCTCACCAGGTAGCGGGGGGCAAGAGACCCAGTACTTC.